This T cell receptor beta chain was identified during a study of blood T cells in healthy people across ages. CDR1 is ENHRY, CDR2 SYGVKD, per germline. This CDR3 has 13 residues. No fewer than 6 micrograms of total RNA were isolated from every sample. For the second PCR, which ran for roughly 7 to 11 cycles, a sample-barcoded 5' primer and a J-beta primer mix were used. Paired-end reads containing CDR3 totaled no fewer than 2.5 million for each sample. TCRdb processed the 5' RACE reads anew with MiXCR; each CDR3 protein has one entry. The sample yields 1.6 million or so distinct CDR3 sequences, approximately 32% seen once. This clonotype was detected a few times. An end of the junction differs from the germline gene, which may be a read error.

This chain links TRBV10-3 with TRBJ2-1, with D possibly matching TRBD2 (5 bases). The sequence was collected from a woman in her 30s in good health. Sequenced: blood. The CDR3 is CAVSEDATMEEFF. The CDR3 DNA reads TGTGCCGTCAGTGAGGACGCAACGATGGAGGAGTTCTTC.